This T cell receptor (beta chain) was captured in a study of blood T cells in healthy people across ages (dated by TCRdb to between 2015 and 2017). As for the study more broadly: In model experiments, template switching captured about one uniquely barcoded TCR beta cDNA molecule for every two T cells. Using deep sequencing normalized with unique cDNA molecular identifiers, the study measured how TCR beta repertoire diversity changes with age. The study analyzed two additional independent replicas of 1 million unique cDNA reads from the same blood draw for two donors, one aged 18 to 30 and one aged 80 or older. To avoid experimental bias, donors of different ages were spread randomly across the sequencing lanes. Donors were grouped into four age groups: young (average about 15 years), middle-aged (roughly 38), aged (around 60) and long-lived (approximately 75). The paper's findings and limits, for the study overall: Because profiling used bulk unsorted PBMCs, naive and antigen-experienced compartments could not be compared conclusively. Observed TCR beta diversity correlated strongly with the percentage of naive T cells measured by flow cytometry. Donor CMV infection status was unknown, potentially confounding age-related changes in expanded clonotypes. Observed TCR beta diversity per million T cells fell roughly linearly with age, and a significant reduction was already apparent by age about 43. Compared with the aged group, more naive CD4+ T cells, fewer expanded clones and increased TCR diversity were shown by the long-lived group, suggesting age selection. Estimates of total diversity based on one million sequenced T cells were regarded as lower bounds and as underestimates.

Comment on this clonotype: Its antigen has not been determined. One base away there is no much larger clone; base qualities are not given.

The receptor library was made with 5' RACE. Sequencing was carried out with an Illumina HiSeq 2500. A second PCR of 7 to 11 cycles was performed with a sample-barcoded 5' primer and a J-beta primer mix. Each TCR beta cDNA molecule received a unique molecular identifier from a template-switch 5' adaptor carrying 12 random nucleotides. At least 2.5 million CDR3-containing paired-end reads were obtained from each sample. First-strand cDNA synthesis was performed from all RNA using the Mint cDNA synthesis kit, with priming by a TRBC-specific oligonucleotide. Following uracil-DNA glycosylase treatment, a first 18-cycle PCR with universal primers M1SS and BC2_uni_R was performed on all cDNA. Per the source publication's procedure: For normalization, 1 million high-quality reads were randomly selected from each sample, with every read carrying a distinct molecular identifier. Instead of being binned into consensus sequences, reads that shared molecular identifiers were thrown out. MiTCR, set to a Q25 quality threshold and the strictest error-elimination algorithm, was used for CDR3 identification, clonotype clustering and error correction. Lower-bound total TCR beta diversity was estimated with a nonparametric unseen species model using Euler transformation. TCRdb reworked the public reads: Q25 trimming with fastp, MiXCR clone assembly, productive beta chains retained. Rows with a matching CDR3 protein are joined into one entry that keeps the most common DNA and genes. These V and J calls derive from TCRdb rather than the authors' analysis. A total of fewer than 1.5 million distinct CDR3 sequences appear in this sample, approximately 38% of them only once. Clones ranked in the top ten supply around 8% of the sample.

The approximately 41 donors, aged roughly 6 to 100 years, were systemically healthy Caucasian individuals from Russia. Around 10 milliliters of peripheral blood were collected from each donor into EDTA-treated Vacutainer tubes. PBMCs were isolated by Ficoll-Paque density-gradient centrifugation, with at least 6.5 million obtained per sample. Total RNA, at least 5 micrograms per sample, was extracted from PBMCs with Trizol reagent. For every donor, flow cytometry on a PBMC aliquot measured the percentage of naive CD45RAhigh/CD27high T cells. The sequencing sample was made of blood. The TCR sequence derives from a woman aged 18-29 years in good health.

The CDR3 reads as follows: CASSSPSGAGLHEQYF. The sequenced DNA is TGTGCCAGCAGCTCCCCCTCGGGGGCAGGGCTCCACGAGCAGTACTTC. This receptor chain uses TRBV7-2 and TRBJ2-4; the D gene is perhaps TRBD1 or TRBD2, as each covers 6 bases. The closer fit of TRBJ2-7 to the DNA end suggests the J call may be wrong. Reading from cysteine to phenylalanine, the CDR3 counts 16 amino acids. The kept DNA is CDR3 alone, 48 bases in frame from the first base. CDR1 and CDR2 are read off the germline V gene as SGHTA and FQGNSA.